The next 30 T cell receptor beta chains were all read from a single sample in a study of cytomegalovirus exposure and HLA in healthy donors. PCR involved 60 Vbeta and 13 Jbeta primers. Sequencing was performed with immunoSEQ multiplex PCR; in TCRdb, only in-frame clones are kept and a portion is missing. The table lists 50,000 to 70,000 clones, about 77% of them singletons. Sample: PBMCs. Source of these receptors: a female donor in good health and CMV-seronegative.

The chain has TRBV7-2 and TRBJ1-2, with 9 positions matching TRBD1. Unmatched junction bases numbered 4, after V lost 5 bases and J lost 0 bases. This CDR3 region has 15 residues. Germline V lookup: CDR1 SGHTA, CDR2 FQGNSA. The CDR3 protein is CASSPTGGTNYGYTF. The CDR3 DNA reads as TGTGCCAGCAGCCCCACAGGGGGCACTAACTATGGCTACACCTTC.

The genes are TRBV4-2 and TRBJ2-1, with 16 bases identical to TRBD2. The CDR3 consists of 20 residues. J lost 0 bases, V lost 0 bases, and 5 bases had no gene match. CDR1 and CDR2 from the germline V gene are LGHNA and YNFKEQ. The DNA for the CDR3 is TGTGCCAGCAGCCAAGAGGGACTAGCGGGGGGGCTAAGCTCCTACAATGAGCAGTTCTTC. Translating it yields CASSQEGLAGGLSSYNEQFF.

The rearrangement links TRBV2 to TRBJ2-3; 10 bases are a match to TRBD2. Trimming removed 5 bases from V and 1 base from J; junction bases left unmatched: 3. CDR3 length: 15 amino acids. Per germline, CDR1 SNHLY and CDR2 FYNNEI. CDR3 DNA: TGTGCCAGCAGTCCCGGACTAGCGGGCACAGATACGCAGTATTTT. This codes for CASSPGLAGTDTQYF.

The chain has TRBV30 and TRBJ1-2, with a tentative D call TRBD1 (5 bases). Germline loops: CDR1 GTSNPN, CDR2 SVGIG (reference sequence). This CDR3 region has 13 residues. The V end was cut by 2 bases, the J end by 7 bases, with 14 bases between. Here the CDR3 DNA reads TGTGCCTGGAGTCCCCTCGGGGGGACTGGCTACACCTTC. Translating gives CAWSPLGGTGYTF.

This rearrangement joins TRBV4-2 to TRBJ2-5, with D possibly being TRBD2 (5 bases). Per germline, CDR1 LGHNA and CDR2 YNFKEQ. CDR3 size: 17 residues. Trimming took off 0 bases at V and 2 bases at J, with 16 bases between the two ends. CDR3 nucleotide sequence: TGTGCCAGCAGCCAAGAGGGCCCGGGGTCGCGGCAAGAGACCCAGTACTTC. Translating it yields CASSQEGPGSRQETQYF.

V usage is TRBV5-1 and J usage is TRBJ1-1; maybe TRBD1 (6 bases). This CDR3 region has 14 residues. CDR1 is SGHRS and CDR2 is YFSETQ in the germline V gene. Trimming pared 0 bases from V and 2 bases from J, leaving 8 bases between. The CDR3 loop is CASSLGTVNTEAFF. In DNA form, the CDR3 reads TGCGCCAGCAGCTTGGGGACAGTAAACACTGAAGCTTTCTTT.

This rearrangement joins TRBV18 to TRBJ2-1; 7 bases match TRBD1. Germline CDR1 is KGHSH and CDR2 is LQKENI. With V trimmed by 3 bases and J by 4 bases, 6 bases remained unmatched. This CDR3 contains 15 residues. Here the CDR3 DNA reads TGTGCCAGCTCACCGCCCGGGACAGTATACAATGAGCAGTTCTTC. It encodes CASSPPGTVYNEQFF.

CDR3 sequence (DNA): TGTGCCAGTAGCAGAATCAGGGGTGAAGCTTTCTTT. It is translated as CASSRIRGEAFF. The J gene is TRBJ1-1, the V gene TRBV19; the D gene is possibly TRBD1 (6 bases). The CDR3 sequence is 12 residues long. V was cut by 6 bases and J by 7 bases, with 12 bases left in between. Germline V gene lookup returns CDR1 LNHDA and CDR2 SQIVND (reference sequence).

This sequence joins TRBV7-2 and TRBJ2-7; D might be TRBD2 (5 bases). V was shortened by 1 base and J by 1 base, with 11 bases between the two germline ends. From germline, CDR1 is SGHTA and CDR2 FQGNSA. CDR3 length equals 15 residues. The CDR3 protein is CASSLGVGGSYEQYF. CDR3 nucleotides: TGTGCCAGCAGCTTAGGGGTCGGCGGGTCCTACGAGCAGTACTTC.

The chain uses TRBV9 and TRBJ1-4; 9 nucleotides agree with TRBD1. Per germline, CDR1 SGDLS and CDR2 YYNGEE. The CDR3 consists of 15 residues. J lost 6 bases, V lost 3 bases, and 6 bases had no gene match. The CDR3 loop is CASSARDRADEKLFF. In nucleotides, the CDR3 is TGTGCCAGCAGCGCCCGGGACAGGGCAGATGAAAAACTGTTTTTT.

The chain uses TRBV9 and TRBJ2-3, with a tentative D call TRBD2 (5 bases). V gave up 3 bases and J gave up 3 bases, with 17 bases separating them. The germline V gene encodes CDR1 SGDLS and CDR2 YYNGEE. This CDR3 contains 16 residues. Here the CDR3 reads CASSGRRRDRTDTQYF. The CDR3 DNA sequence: TGTGCCAGCAGCGGCCGGAGACGGGATAGGACAGATACGCAGTATTTT.

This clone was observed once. CDR3 amino acids: CASSPLPWGDHEQYF. In DNA, the CDR3 is TGTGCCAGCAGTCCCTTACCCTGGGGGGACCACGAGCAGTACTTC. The chain combines TRBV6-5 with TRBJ2-5, with D tentatively TRBD2 (6 bases). Judging by the DNA end, TRBJ2-7 fits better; the J call may be wrong. This CDR3 spans 15 amino acids. Per germline, CDR1 MNHEY and CDR2 SVGAGI.

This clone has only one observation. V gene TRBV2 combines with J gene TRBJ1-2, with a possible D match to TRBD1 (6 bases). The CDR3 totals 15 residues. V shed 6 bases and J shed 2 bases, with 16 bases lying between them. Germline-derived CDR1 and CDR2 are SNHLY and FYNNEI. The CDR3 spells CASSPVGGANYGYTF. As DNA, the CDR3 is TGTGCCAGCAGCCCGGTGGGGGGGGCAAACTATGGCTACACCTTC.

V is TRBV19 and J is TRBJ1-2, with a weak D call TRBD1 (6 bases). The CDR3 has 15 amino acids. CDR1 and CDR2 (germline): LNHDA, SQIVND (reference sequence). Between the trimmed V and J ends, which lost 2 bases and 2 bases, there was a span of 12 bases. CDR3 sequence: CASSITAGANYGYTF. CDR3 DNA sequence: TGTGCCAGTAGTATAACCGCAGGGGCGAACTATGGCTACACCTTC.

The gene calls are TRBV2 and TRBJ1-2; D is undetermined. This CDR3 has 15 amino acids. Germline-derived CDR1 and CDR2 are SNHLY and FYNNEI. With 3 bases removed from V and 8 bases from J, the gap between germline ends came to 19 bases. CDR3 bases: TGTGCCAGCAGTGACGGATTCGGCCCCGGGGTCGGCTACACCTTC. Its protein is CASSDGFGPGVGYTF.

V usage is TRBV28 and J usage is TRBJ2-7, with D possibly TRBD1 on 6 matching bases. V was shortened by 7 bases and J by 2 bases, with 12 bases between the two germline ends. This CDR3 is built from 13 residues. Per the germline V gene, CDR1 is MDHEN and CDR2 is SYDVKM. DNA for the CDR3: TGTGCCAGCAAAACGGACAGACCCTACGAGCAGTACTTC. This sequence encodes CASKTDRPYEQYF.

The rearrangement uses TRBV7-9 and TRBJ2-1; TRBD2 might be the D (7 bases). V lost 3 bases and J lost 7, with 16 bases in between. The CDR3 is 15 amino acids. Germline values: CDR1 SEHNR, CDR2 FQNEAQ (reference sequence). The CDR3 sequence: CASSFFQGRGNEQFF. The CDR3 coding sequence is TGTGCCAGCAGCTTTTTTCAGGGGAGGGGTAATGAGCAGTTCTTC.

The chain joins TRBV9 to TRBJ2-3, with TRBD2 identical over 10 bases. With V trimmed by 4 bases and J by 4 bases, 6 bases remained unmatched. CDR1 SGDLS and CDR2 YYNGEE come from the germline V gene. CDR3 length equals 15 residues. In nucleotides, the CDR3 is TGTGCCAGCAGCTCAGGGACTAGCGAAGCAGATACGCAGTATTTT. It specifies CASSSGTSEADTQYF.

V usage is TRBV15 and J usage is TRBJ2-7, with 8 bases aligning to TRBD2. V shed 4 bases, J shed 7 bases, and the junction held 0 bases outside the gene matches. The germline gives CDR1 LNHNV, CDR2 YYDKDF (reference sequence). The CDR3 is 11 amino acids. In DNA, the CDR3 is TGTGCCACCAGCACTAGCGGGGAGCAGTACTTC. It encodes CATSTSGEQYF.

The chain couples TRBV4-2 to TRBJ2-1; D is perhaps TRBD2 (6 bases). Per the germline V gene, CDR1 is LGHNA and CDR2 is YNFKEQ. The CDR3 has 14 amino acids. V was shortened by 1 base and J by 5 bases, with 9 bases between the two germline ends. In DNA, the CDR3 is TGTGCCAGCAGCCAAGGGGACTTAAACAATGAGCAGTTCTTC. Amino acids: CASSQGDLNNEQFF.

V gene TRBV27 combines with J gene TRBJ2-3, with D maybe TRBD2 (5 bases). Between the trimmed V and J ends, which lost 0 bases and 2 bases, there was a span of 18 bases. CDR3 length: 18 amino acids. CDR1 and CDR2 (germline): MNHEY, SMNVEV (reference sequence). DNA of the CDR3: TGTGCCAGCAGTTTATCAGGGCGGCTAGCCCGGGTCACAGATACGCAGTATTTT. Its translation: CASSLSGRLARVTDTQYF.

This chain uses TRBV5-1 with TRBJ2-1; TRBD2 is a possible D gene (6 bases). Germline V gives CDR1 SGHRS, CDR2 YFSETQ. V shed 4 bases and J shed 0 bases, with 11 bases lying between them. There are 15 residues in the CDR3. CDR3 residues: CASSISGSSYNEQFF. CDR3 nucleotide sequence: TGCGCCAGCAGCATCTCCGGGAGCTCCTACAATGAGCAGTTCTTC.

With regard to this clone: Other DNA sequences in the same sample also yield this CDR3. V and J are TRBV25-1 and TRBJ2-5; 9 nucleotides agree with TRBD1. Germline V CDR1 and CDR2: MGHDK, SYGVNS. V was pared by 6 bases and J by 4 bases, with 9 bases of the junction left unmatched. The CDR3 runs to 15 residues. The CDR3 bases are TGTGCCAGCAGCCCAACCGGGACAGGGTTAGAGACCCAGTACTTC. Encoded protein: CASSPTGTGLETQYF.

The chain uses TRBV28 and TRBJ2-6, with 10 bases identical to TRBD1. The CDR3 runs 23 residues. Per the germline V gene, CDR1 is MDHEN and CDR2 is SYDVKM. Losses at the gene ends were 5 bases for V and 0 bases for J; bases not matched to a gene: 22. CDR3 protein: CASSRGDRGFASGPNSGANVLTF. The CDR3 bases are TGTGCCAGCAGTAGGGGGGACAGGGGATTCGCTAGCGGGCCAAACTCTGGGGCCAACGTCCTGACTTTC.

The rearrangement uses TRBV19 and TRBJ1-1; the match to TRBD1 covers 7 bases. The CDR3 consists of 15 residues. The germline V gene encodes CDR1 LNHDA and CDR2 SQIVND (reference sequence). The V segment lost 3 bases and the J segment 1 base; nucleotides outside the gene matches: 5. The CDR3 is CASSIGGGGNTEAFF. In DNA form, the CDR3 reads TGTGCCAGTAGTATCGGAGGGGGCGGGAACACTGAAGCTTTCTTT.

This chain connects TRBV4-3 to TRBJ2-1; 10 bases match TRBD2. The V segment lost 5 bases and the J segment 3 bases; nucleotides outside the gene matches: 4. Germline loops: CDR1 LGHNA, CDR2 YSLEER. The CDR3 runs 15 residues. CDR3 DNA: TGCGCCAGCAGCTCGGGACTAGCGTTCTACAATGAGCAGTTCTTC. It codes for CASSSGLAFYNEQFF.

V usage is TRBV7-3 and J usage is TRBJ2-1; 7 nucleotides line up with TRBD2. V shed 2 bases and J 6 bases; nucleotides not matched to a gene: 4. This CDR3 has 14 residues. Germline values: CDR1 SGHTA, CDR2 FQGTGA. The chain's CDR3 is CASSLAGERNEQFF. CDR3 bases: TGTGCCAGCAGCTTAGCGGGAGAACGCAATGAGCAGTTCTTC. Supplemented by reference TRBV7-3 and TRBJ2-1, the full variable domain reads GAGVSQTPSNKVTEKGKYVELRCDPISGHTALYWYRQSLGQGPEFLIYFQGTGAADDSGLPNDRFFAVRPEGSVSTLKIQRTERGDSAVYLCASSLAGERNEQFFGPGTRLTVL.

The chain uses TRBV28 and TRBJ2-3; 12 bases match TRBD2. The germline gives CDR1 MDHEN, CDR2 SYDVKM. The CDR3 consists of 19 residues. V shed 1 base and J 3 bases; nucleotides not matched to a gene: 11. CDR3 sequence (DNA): TGTGCCAGCAGTTTATCACCCCGGACTAGCGGGACGAGGACAGATACGCAGTATTTT. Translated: CASSLSPRTSGTRTDTQYF.

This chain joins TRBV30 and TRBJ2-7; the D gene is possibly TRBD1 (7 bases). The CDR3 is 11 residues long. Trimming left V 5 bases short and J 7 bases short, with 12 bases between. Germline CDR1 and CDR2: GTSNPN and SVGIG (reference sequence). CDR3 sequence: CAWETGTEQYF. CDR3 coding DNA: TGTGCCTGGGAGACAGGGACTGAGCAGTACTTC.

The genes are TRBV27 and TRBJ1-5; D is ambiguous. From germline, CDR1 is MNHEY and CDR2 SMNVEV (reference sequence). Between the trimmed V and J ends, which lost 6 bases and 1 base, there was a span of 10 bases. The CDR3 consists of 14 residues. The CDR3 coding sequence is TGTGCCAGCAGCCTATCGGGGAGCAATCAGCCCCAGCATTTT. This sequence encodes CASSLSGSNQPQHF.